The 18 T cell receptor beta chains reported below all come from one sample, sequenced in a study of monozygotic twins with inflammatory bowel disease. With the 5' RACE reads reprocessed, TCRdb shows one record per CDR3 protein and no DNA. The listing records 300,000 to 400,000 distinct CDR3 sequences. Sequences were obtained from blood. The receptors come from a human donor with ulcerative colitis or Crohn's disease, or a healthy co-twin of an affected twin (not recorded which).

This chain links TRBV24-1 with TRBJ2-7; TCRdb indicates TRBD1, and absent DNA this call remains unverified. The length of the CDR3 is 15 residues. CDR1 is KGHDR, CDR2 SFDVKD, per germline. This CDR3 is CATSDRATGNYEQYF.

V is TRBV29-1 and J is TRBJ2-7; TCRdb proposes TRBD1, but this gene call is untestable without DNA. The CDR3 runs 13 residues. Germline values: CDR1 SQVTM, CDR2 ANQGSEA. Here the CDR3 reads CSVIRQGIHEQYF.

The chain couples TRBV12-3 or TRBV12-4 to TRBJ2-1; without DNA, the TCRdb call of TRBD1 cannot be checked. This CDR3 comprises 15 residues. CDR3 region: CASSRAGTGVNEQFF.

The rearrangement links TRBV12-3 or TRBV12-4 to TRBJ2-1; TCRdb lists TRBD2, though no DNA is available to test this call. The CDR3 consists of 15 residues. This CDR3 is CASSFIAGGYNEQFF.

The J gene is TRBJ2-1, the V gene TRBV4-1; the TCRdb D gene call, TRBD2, has no DNA to confirm it. The CDR3 runs 19 residues. Germline loops: CDR1 MGHRA, CDR2 YSYEKL. CDR3 loop: CASSQRLAGQKSSYNEQFF.

The J gene is TRBJ1-2, the V gene TRBV18. The CDR3 is 11 amino acids. CDR1 KGHSH and CDR2 LQKENI come from the germline V gene. CDR3 residues: CASSAVRSYTF. Complete variable domain (other parts from reference TRBV18 and TRBJ1-2): NAGVMQNPRHLVRRRGQEARLRCSPMKGHSHVYWYRQLPEEGLKFMVYLQKENIIDESGMPKERFSAEFPKEGPSILRIQQVVRGDSAAYFCASSAVRSYTFGSGTRLTVV.

The J gene is TRBJ2-5, the V gene TRBV4-3; the D call from TCRdb, TRBD2, cannot be confirmed without DNA. Per the germline V gene, CDR1 is LGHNA and CDR2 is YSLEER. CDR3 length: 18 residues. This CDR3 reads CASSQDLVGLAGEETQYF.

The chain is built from TRBV14 and TRBJ2-7; as DNA is missing, the TRBD1 call by TCRdb cannot be tested. The length of the CDR3 is 13 residues. Germline values: CDR1 SGHDN, CDR2 FVKESK. CDR3 residues: CASSRGAYYEQYF.

The J gene is TRBJ1-5, the V gene TRBV4-2; the TCRdb call, TRBD1, lacks DNA for checking. Germline CDR1 reads LGHNA; CDR2 reads YNFKEQ. The CDR3 covers 16 residues. CDR3 protein: CASSQNPRQGFQPQHF.

The chain has TRBV20-1 and TRBJ2-7; there is no DNA to check the TCRdb D call of TRBD2. Germline CDR1 DFQATT, CDR2 SNEGSKA (reference sequence). This CDR3 spans 15 amino acids. The CDR3 loop is CSARGGRGFVYEQYF.

The chain recombines TRBV5-1 with TRBJ1-1; checking the TCRdb D call of TRBD1 is not possible without DNA. Per germline, CDR1 SGHRS and CDR2 YFSETQ. The CDR3 consists of 16 residues. CDR3 protein: CASSFNSQGAGTEAFF.

This sequence joins TRBV14 and TRBJ2-6. The CDR3 sequence is 18 residues long. The germline gives CDR1 SGHDN, CDR2 FVKESK. The chain's CDR3 is CASSQDWTSISGANVLTF.

The rearrangement uses TRBV20-1 and TRBJ2-2; checking the TCRdb D call of TRBD1 is not possible without DNA. The CDR3 has 16 amino acids. CDR1 is DFQATT, CDR2 SNEGSKA, per germline (reference sequence). The CDR3 sequence is CSAPGTTAANTGELFF.

V usage is TRBV6-1 and J usage is TRBJ2-7; the D gene TCRdb calls, TRBD1, cannot be checked with no DNA. This CDR3 comprises 15 residues. The germline V gene has CDR1 MNHNS and CDR2 SASEGT. CDR3 in amino acids: CASRTPGEASYEQYF.

The chain recombines TRBV27 with TRBJ2-7. From germline, CDR1 is MNHEY and CDR2 SMNVEV (reference sequence). CDR3 length equals 15 residues. The CDR3 protein is CASKRQESNYYEQYF.

V gene TRBV20-1 combines with J gene TRBJ2-7. CDR3 length: 14 residues. The germline gives CDR1 DFQATT, CDR2 SNEGSKA (reference sequence). Here the CDR3 reads CSASSRAGPYEQYF.

This chain connects TRBV7-2 to TRBJ2-4; the TRBD1 assignment by TCRdb is unverifiable without DNA. Germline V CDR1 and CDR2: SGHTA, FQGNSA. CDR3 length equals 13 residues. CDR3 amino acids: CASSTTGVNIQYF.

The CDR3 here is CASSSTPEYEQYF. This rearrangement joins TRBV12-3 or TRBV12-4 to TRBJ2-7. The CDR3 is made up of 13 amino acids.